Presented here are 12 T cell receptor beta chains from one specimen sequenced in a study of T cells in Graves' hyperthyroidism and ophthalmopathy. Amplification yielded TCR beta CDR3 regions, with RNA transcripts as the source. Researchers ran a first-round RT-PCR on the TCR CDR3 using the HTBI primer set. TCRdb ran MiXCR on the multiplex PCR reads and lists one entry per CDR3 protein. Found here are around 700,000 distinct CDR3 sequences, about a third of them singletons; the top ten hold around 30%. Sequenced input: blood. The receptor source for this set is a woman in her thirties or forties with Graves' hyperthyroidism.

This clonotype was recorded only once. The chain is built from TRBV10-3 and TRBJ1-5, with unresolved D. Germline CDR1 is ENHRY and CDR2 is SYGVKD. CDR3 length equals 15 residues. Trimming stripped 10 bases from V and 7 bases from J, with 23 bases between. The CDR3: CASSPSRREGQPQHF. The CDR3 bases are TGTGCCAGCTCACCATCGAGAAGGGAGGGACAGCCCCAGCATTTT.

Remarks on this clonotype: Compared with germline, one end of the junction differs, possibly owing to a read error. CDR3 residues: CASSLRVGDGYTF. The CDR3 DNA follows: TGTGCCAGCAGCTTACGGGTTGGGGATGGCTACACCTTC. The gene calls are TRBV5-1 and TRBJ1-2, with D unresolved. CDR3 length: 13 residues. Germline lookup yields CDR1 SGHRS and CDR2 YFSETQ.

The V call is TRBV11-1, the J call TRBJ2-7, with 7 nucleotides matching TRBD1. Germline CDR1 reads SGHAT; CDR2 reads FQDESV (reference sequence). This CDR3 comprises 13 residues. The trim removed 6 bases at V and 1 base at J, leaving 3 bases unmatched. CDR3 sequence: CASRRGQSYEQYF. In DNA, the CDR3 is TGTGCCAGCAGAAGGGGACAGTCCTACGAGCAGTACTTC.

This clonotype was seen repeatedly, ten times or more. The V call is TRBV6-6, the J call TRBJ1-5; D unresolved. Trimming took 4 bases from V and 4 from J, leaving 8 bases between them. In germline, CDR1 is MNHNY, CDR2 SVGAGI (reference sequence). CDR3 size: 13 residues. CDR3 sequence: CASSSKGNQPQHF. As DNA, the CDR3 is TGTGCCAGCAGTTCCAAGGGAAATCAGCCCCAGCATTTT.

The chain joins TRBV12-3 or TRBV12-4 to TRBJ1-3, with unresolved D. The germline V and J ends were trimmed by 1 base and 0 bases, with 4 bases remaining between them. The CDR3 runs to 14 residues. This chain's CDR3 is CASSLVTSGNTIYF. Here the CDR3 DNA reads TGTGCCAGCAGTTTAGTAACCTCTGGAAACACCATATATTTT.

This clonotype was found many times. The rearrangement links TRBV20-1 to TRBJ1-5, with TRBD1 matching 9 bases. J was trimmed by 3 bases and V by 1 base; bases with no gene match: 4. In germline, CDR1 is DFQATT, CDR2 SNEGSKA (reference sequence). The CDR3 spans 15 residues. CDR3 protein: CSARGDRGINQPQHF. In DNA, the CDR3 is TGCAGTGCTAGAGGTGACAGGGGGATCAATCAGCCCCAGCATTTT.

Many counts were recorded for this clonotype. CDR3 sequence: CASSLASFRLQETQYF. The CDR3 DNA reads as TGTGCCAGCAGCTTGGCCTCTTTCCGCTTACAAGAGACCCAGTACTTC. The genes are TRBV5-6 and TRBJ2-5, with unresolved D. The V end was cut by 0 bases, the J end by 2 bases, with 14 bases between. Per germline, CDR1 SGHDT and CDR2 YYEEEE. The length of the CDR3 is 16 residues. The full variable domain, its missing parts supplied by reference TRBV5-6 and TRBJ2-5, is DAGVTQSPTHLIKTRGQQVTLRCSPKSGHDTVSWYQQALGQGPQFIFQYYEEEERQRGNFPDRFSGHQFPNYSSELNVNALLLGDSALYLCASSLASFRLQETQYFGPGTRLLVL.

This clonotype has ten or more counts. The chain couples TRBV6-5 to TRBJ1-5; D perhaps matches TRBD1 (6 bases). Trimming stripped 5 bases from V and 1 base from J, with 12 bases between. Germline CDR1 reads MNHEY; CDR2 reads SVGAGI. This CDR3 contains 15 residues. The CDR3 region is CASSEQGGSNQPQHF. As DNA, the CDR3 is TGTGCCAGCAGTGAACAGGGAGGGAGCAATCAGCCCCAGCATTTT.

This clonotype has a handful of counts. CDR3 sequence: CASSYIVQGGLSYGYTF. The CDR3 DNA reads as TGTGCCAGCAGTTACATAGTCCAGGGTGGTCTTAGCTATGGCTACACCTTC. J is TRBJ1-2 and V is TRBV6-5, with D maybe TRBD1 (5 bases). Trimming took 2 bases from V and 4 from J, leaving 20 bases between them. This CDR3 comprises 17 residues. Germline V CDR1 and CDR2: MNHEY, SVGAGI.

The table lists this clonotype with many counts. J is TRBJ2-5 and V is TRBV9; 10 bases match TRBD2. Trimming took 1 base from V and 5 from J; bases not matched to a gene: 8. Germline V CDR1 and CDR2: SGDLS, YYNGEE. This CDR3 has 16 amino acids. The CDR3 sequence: CASSVRLAGEGETQYF. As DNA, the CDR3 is TGTGCCAGCAGCGTAAGGCTAGCGGGAGAGGGGGAGACCCAGTACTTC.

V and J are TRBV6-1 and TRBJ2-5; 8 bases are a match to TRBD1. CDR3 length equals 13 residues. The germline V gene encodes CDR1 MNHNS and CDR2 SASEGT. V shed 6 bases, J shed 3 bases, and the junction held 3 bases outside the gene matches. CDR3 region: CASRRQGKETQYF. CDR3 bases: TGTGCCAGCAGACGACAGGGGAAAGAGACCCAGTACTTC.

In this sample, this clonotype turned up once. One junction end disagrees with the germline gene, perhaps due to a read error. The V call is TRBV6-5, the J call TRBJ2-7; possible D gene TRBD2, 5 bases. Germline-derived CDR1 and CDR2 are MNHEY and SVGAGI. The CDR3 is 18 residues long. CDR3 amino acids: CAISYSMVWSSGPYEQYF. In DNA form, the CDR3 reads TGTGCCATCAGTTACTCGATGGTGTGGTCAAGCGGACCCTACGAGCAGTACTTC.